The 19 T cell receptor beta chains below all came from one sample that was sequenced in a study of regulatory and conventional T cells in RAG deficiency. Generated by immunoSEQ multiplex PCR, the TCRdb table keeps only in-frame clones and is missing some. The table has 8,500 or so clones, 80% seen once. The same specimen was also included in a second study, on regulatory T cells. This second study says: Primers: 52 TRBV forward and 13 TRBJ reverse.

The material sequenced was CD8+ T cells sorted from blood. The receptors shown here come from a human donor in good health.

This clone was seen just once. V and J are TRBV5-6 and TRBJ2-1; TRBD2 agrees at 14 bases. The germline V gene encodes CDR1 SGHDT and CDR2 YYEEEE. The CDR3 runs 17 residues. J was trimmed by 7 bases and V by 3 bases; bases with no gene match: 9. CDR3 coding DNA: TGTGCCAGCAGCTGGGGGTTTGGGACTAGCGGGGGAAATGAGCAGTTCTTC. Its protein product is CASSWGFGTSGGNEQFF.

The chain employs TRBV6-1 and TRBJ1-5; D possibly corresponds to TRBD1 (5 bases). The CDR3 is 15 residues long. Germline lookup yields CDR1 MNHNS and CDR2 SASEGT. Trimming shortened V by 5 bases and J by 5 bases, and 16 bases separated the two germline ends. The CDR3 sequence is CASSLVGGIDQPQHF. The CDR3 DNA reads TGTGCCAGCAGTTTAGTTGGGGGGATCGATCAGCCCCAGCATTTT.

CDR3 protein: CASRTWNGELFF. The CDR3 nucleotides read TGTGCCAGTAGGACGTGGAACGGGGAGCTGTTTTTT. The chain carries TRBV19 and TRBJ2-2; D gene unclear. In germline, CDR1 is LNHDA, CDR2 SQIVND (reference sequence). The V and J ends lost 6 bases and 7 bases respectively, with 9 bases between them. The CDR3 consists of 12 residues.

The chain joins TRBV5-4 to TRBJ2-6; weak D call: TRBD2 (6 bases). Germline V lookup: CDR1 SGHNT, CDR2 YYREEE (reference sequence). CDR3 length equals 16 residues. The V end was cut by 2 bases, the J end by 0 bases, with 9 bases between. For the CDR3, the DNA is TGTGCCAGCAGCTTCCGGAGGGACTCTGGGGCCAACGTCCTGACTTTC. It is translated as CASSFRRDSGANVLTF.

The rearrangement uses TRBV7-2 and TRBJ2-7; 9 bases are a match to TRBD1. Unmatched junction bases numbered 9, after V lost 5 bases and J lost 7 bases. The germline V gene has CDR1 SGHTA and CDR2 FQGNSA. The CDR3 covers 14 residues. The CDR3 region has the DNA TGTGCCAGCAGCGCACGTCCCGGGACAGGGGAGCAGTACTTC. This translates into CASSARPGTGEQYF. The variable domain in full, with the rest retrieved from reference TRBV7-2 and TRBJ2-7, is GAGVSQSPSNKVTEKGKDVELRCDPISGHTALYWYRQSLGQGLEFLIYFQGNSAPDKSGLPSDRFSAERTGGSVSTLTIQRTQQEDSAVYLCASSARPGTGEQYFGPGTRLTVT.

In DNA, the CDR3 is TGCGCCAGCAGCCAAACCTCTACCGGGACACCTTATGAAAAACTGTTTTTT. It codes for CASSQTSTGTPYEKLFF. The rearrangement links TRBV4-1 to TRBJ1-4, with D perhaps matching TRBD1 (6 bases). Trimming pared 2 bases from V and 6 bases from J, leaving 19 bases between. The CDR3 loop spans 17 amino acids. Germline V lookup: CDR1 MGHRA, CDR2 YSYEKL.

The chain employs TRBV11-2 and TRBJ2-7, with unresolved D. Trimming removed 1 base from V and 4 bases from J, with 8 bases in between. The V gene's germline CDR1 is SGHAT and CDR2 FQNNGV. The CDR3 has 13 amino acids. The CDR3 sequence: CASSLGGIYEQYF. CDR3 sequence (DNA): TGTGCCAGCAGCTTAGGGGGTATATACGAGCAGTACTTC.

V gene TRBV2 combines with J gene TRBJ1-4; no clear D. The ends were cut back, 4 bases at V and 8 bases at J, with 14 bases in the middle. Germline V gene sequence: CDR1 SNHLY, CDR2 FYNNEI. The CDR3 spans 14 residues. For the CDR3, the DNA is TGTGCCAGCAGTGTTAGGTCCCGGAGAGAAAAACTGTTTTTT. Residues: CASSVRSRREKLFF.

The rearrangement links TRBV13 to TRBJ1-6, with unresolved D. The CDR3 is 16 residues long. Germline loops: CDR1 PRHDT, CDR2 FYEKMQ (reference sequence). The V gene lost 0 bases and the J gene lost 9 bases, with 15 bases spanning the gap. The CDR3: CASSLGQREGGSPLHF. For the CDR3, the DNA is TGTGCCAGCAGCTTAGGCCAAAGGGAGGGAGGTTCACCCCTCCACTTT.

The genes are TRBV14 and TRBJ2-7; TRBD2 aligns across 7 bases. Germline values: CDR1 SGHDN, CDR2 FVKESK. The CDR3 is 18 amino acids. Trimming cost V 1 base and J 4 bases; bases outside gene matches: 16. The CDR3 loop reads CASSQGLAGPTEIYEQYF. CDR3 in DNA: TGTGCCAGCAGCCAAGGTTTAGCGGGCCCTACCGAGATATACGAGCAGTACTTC.

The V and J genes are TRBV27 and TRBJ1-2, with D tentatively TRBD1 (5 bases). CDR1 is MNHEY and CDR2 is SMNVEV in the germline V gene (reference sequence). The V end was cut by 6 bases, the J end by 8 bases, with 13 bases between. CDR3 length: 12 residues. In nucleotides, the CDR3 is TGTGCCAGCAGGGGGCCGGGGCCCGGCTACACCTTC. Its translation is CASRGPGPGYTF.

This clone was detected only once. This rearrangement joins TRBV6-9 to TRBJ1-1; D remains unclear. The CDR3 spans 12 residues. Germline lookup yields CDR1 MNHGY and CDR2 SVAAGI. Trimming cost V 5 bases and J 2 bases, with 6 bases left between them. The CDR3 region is CASSTVNTEAFF. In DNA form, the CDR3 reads TGTGCCAGCAGTACAGTAAACACTGAAGCTTTCTTT.

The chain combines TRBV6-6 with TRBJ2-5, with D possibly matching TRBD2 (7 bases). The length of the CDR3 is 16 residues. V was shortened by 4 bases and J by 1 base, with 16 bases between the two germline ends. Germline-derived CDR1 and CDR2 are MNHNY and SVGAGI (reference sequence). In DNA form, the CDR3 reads TGTGCCAGCAGTTCAGGGGTAGCGGGTTTCCAAGAGACCCAGTACTTC. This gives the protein CASSSGVAGFQETQYF.

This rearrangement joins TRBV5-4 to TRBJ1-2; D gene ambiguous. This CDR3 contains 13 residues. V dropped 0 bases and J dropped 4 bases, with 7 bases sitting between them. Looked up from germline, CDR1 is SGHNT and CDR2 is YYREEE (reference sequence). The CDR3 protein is CASSLGDSYGYTF. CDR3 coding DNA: TGTGCCAGCAGCTTGGGCGACTCCTATGGCTACACCTTC.

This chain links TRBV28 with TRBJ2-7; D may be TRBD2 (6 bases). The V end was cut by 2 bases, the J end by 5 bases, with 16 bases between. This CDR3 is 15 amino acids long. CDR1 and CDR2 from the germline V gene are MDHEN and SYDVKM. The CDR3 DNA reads TGTGCCAGCAGTTTAACAAGCGGGCCTATGAACGAGCAGTACTTC. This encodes CASSLTSGPMNEQYF. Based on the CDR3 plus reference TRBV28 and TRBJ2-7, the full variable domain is DVKVTQSSRYLVKRTGEKVFLECVQDMDHENMFWYRQDPGLGLRLIYFSYDVKMKEKGDIPEGYSVSREKKERFSLILESASTNQTSMYLCASSLTSGPMNEQYFGPGTRLTVT.

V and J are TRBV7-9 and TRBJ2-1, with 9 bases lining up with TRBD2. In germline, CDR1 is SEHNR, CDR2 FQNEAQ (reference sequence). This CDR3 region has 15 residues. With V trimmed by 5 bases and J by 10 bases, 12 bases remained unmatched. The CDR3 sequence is CASSPSGTSGREQFF. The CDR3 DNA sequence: TGTGCCAGCAGCCCTAGCGGGACGAGTGGGAGGGAGCAGTTCTTC.

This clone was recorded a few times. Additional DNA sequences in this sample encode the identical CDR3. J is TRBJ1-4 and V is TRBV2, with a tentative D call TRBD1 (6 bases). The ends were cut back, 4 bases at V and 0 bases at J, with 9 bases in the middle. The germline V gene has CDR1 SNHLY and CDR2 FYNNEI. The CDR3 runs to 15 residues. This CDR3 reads CASSGDTSTNEKLFF. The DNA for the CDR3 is TGTGCCAGCAGTGGGGACACATCAACTAATGAAAAACTGTTTTTT.

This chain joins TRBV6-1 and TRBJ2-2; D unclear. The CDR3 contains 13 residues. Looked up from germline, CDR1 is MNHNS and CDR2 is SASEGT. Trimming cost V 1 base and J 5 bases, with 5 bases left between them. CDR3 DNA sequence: TGTGCCAGCAGTGAAGTTGAGACCGGGGAGCTGTTTTTT. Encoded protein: CASSEVETGELFF.

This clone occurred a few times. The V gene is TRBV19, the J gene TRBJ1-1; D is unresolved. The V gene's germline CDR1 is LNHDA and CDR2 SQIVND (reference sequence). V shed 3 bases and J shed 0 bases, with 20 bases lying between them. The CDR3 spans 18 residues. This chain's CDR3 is CASSIATARLKMNTEAFF. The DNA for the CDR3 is TGTGCCAGTAGTATTGCGACGGCCAGGCTTAAGATGAACACTGAAGCTTTCTTT.